These T cell receptor beta chains were read from a single sample in a study of cytotoxic CD8 clonotypes in ibrutinib-treated CLL. Sequencing was performed with immunoSEQ multiplex PCR; in TCRdb, only in-frame clones are kept and a portion is missing. The table records some 43,000 clones, around 68% of them present only once. The sample here was PBMCs, taken after 12 months of ibrutinib treatment. The receptor set was obtained from a human donor with chronic lymphocytic leukemia. Each CDR3 is given with its conserved first and last residue. Each record gives: clone size, J gene, V gene, D gene, CDR3 protein, CDR3 DNA. D genes are given only for firm matches. Size tells how often a clone was seen (once, few, many) or the class of an expanded clone, and some rows leave it out.

clone size: -
J gene: TRBJ2-7
V gene: TRBV6-6
D gene: TRBD1
CDR3 protein: CAGKGQNSYEQYF
CDR3 DNA: TGTGCCGGAAAGGGACAGAACTCCTACGAGCAGTACTTC

clone size: -
J gene: TRBJ2-5
V gene: TRBV11-1
D gene: -
CDR3 protein: CASSLLYGGGETQYF
CDR3 DNA: TGTGCCAGCAGTCTGCTCTACGGTGGCGGAGAGACCCAGTACTTC

clone size: -
J gene: TRBJ2-1
V gene: TRBV7-3
D gene: TRBD2
CDR3 protein: CASSFTSGGYNEQFF
CDR3 DNA: TGTGCCAGCAGTTTCACTAGCGGGGGTTACAATGAGCAGTTCTTC

clone size: -
J gene: TRBJ2-7
V gene: TRBV6-1
D gene: -
CDR3 protein: CASSTKGVEQYF
CDR3 DNA: TGTGCCAGCAGCACGAAAGGGGTCGAGCAGTACTTC

clone size: once
J gene: TRBJ1-1
V gene: TRBV28
D gene: -
CDR3 protein: CASSARLGTEAFF
CDR3 DNA: TGTGCCAGCAGTGCTAGGTTGGGCACTGAAGCTTTCTTT

clone size: -
J gene: TRBJ2-2
V gene: TRBV9
D gene: -
CDR3 protein: CASSVNTGELFF
CDR3 DNA: TGTGCCAGCAGCGTTAACACCGGGGAGCTGTTTTTT

clone size: -
J gene: TRBJ1-1
V gene: TRBV12-5
D gene: -
CDR3 protein: CASGLVRIAENTEAFF
CDR3 DNA: TGTGCTAGTGGTTTGGTACGAATAGCAGAGAACACTGAAGCTTTCTTT

clone size: -
J gene: TRBJ1-2
V gene: TRBV13
D gene: -
CDR3 protein: CASSAPRNSIYNYGYTF
CDR3 DNA: TGTGCCAGCAGCGCCCCAAGGAACAGCATTTATAACTATGGCTACACCTTC

clone size: few
J gene: TRBJ2-5
V gene: TRBV5-4
D gene: -
CDR3 protein: CASSLRSPQETQYF
CDR3 DNA: TGTGCCAGCAGCTTGAGGAGCCCCCAAGAGACCCAGTACTTC

clone size: -
J gene: TRBJ1-1
V gene: TRBV18
D gene: -
CDR3 protein: CASSPRDPGKATLNTEAFF
CDR3 DNA: TGTGCCAGCTCACCACGGGACCCCGGGAAGGCGACTCTGAACACTGAAGCTTTCTTT

clone size: -
J gene: TRBJ2-1
V gene: TRBV18
D gene: TRBD2
CDR3 protein: CASSPRGGEWNEQFF
CDR3 DNA: TGTGCCAGCTCACCTCGCGGGGGGGAGTGGAATGAGCAGTTCTTC

clone size: -
J gene: TRBJ1-1
V gene: TRBV10-3
D gene: TRBD1
CDR3 protein: CAIGDRSKAQTNTEAFF
CDR3 DNA: TGTGCCATCGGGGACAGATCTAAAGCGCAAACGAACACTGAAGCTTTCTTT

clone size: few
J gene: TRBJ1-6
V gene: TRBV19
D gene: TRBD1
CDR3 protein: CASSIGSGQGSPLHF
CDR3 DNA: TGTGCCAGTAGTATCGGTTCGGGACAGGGTTCACCCCTCCACTTT

clone size: -
J gene: TRBJ2-5
V gene: TRBV6-6
D gene: -
CDR3 protein: CASSIQGSSIETQYF
CDR3 DNA: TGTGCCAGCAGTATACAAGGTTCTAGCATCGAGACCCAGTACTTC

clone size: -
J gene: TRBJ1-1
V gene: TRBV7-7
D gene: -
CDR3 protein: CASSLGQNTEAFF
CDR3 DNA: TGTGCTAGCAGCCTAGGACAAAACACTGAAGCTTTCTTT

clone size: -
J gene: TRBJ1-4
V gene: TRBV5-1
D gene: -
CDR3 protein: CASSLATGEKLFF
CDR3 DNA: TGCGCCAGCAGCTTGGCGACAGGTGAAAAACTGTTTTTT

clone size: -
J gene: TRBJ1-5
V gene: TRBV7-9
D gene: -
CDR3 protein: CASSLEERGPQHF
CDR3 DNA: TGTGCCAGCAGCTTAGAGGAAAGGGGGCCCCAGCATTTT

clone size: -
J gene: TRBJ2-5
V gene: TRBV2
D gene: TRBD2
CDR3 protein: CASSPGLAGRQETQYF
CDR3 DNA: TGTGCCAGCAGCCCGGGACTAGCGGGAAGACAAGAGACCCAGTACTTC

clone size: -
J gene: TRBJ1-5
V gene: TRBV9
D gene: -
CDR3 protein: CASSPGRGDYSNQPQHF
CDR3 DNA: TGTGCCAGCAGCCCGGGCAGGGGCGACTATAGCAATCAGCCCCAGCATTTT

clone size: -
J gene: TRBJ2-2
V gene: TRBV10-3
D gene: -
CDR3 protein: CAISVSGPNTGELFF
CDR3 DNA: TGTGCCATCAGTGTCAGCGGGCCGAACACCGGGGAGCTGTTTTTT

clone size: -
J gene: TRBJ1-3
V gene: TRBV7-6
D gene: -
CDR3 protein: CASSLGASGNTIYF
CDR3 DNA: TGTGCCAGCAGCTTAGGAGCGTCTGGAAACACCATATATTTT

clone size: -
J gene: TRBJ2-1
V gene: TRBV5-1
D gene: -
CDR3 protein: CASSLAGQGITSNEQFF
CDR3 DNA: TGCGCCAGCAGCTTGGCCGGGCAGGGGATTACATCTAATGAGCAGTTCTTC

clone size: -
J gene: TRBJ2-3
V gene: TRBV29-1
D gene: TRBD2
CDR3 protein: CSVVSGGTDTQYF
CDR3 DNA: TGCAGCGTTGTTAGCGGGGGCACAGATACGCAGTATTTT